A selection of T cell receptor beta chains follows, all from one sample in a study of identifying expanded T cells in peripheral blood. Sequenced by immunoSEQ multiplex PCR; TCRdb stores in-frame clones only, minus some. The sample records some 90,000 clones, roughly 91% being singletons. Specimen: blood. The receptors come from a person between 18 and 70 years old in good health. Each CDR3 is given with its conserved first and last residue. A D gene is named only where the DNA matches it firmly. The size field is filled for only some rows; it gives once, few, many or a size class.

15	NA	NA	TRBV15	TRBJ1-6	TGTGCCACCAGCCGGGACGGCTTACTTAATTCACCCCTCCACTTT	CATSRDGLLNSPLHF
14	large	TRBD1	TRBV7-7	TRBJ1-2	TGTGCCAGCAGCCCCGACAGGGGGCGAGATGGCTACACCTTC	CASSPDRGRDGYTF
16	NA	NA	TRBV19	TRBJ1-3	TGTGCCAGTAGTGGGCACAGGGTTATATTTGGAAACACCATATATTTT	CASSGHRVIFGNTIYF
14	NA	TRBD1	TRBV18	TRBJ1-3	TGTGCCAGCTCACAAGACAGGGGTGGAAACACCATATATTTT	CASSQDRGGNTIYF
10	NA	NA	TRBV2	TRBJ1-3	TGTGCCAGCTCGGGCAACACCATATATTTT	CASSGNTIYF
15	NA	TRBD1	TRBV5-5	TRBJ2-5	TGTGCCAGCAGCTTGGGACAGGGCCTCCAAGAGACCCAGTACTTC	CASSLGQGLQETQYF
14	few	NA	TRBV27	TRBJ1-5	TGTGCCAGCAGTTATTCCGGGCCCAGTCAGCCCCAGCATTTT	CASSYSGPSQPQHF
15	once	NA	TRBV4-3	TRBJ2-7	TGCGCCAGCAGCCCTCTCAGGGGAGGGAACTACGAGCAGTACTTC	CASSPLRGGNYEQYF
15	NA	NA	TRBV5-6	TRBJ1-3	TGTGCCAGCAGCCCCTGGGGGGGATCTGGAAACACCATATATTTT	CASSPWGGSGNTIYF
13	NA	NA	TRBV6-6	TRBJ2-7	TGTGCGATCGCCGGGGGGCCCTCCTACGAGCAGTACTTC	CAIAGGPSYEQYF
13	NA	NA	TRBV5-6	TRBJ1-1	TGTGCCAGCAGCTTTGGGACAAACGGTGAAGCTTTCTTT	CASSFGTNGEAFF
17	NA	NA	TRBV7-2	TRBJ2-5	TGTGCCAGCAGCTTAGCCGGTTCGGGGGTCGGAGAAGAGACCCAGTACTTC	CASSLAGSGVGEETQYF
16	NA	NA	TRBV7-6	TRBJ1-1	TGTGCCAGCAGCTTAGTGTACGGGACCGGAGGAACTGAAGCTTTCTTT	CASSLVYGTGGTEAFF
15	NA	NA	TRBV27	TRBJ2-1	TGTGCCAGCAGTGGCCGTAAGGGGATTCTCAATGAGCAGTTCTTC	CASSGRKGILNEQFF
16	NA	TRBD1	TRBV5-6	TRBJ1-2	TGTGCCAGCAGGAAAACCGGGACAGGAGCCTTTTATGGCTACACCTTC	CASRKTGTGAFYGYTF
15	NA	NA	TRBV18	TRBJ1-2	TGTGCCAGCTCACCTTTCTCAGGGGTACGCGGTGGCTACACCTTC	CASSPFSGVRGGYTF
11	NA	NA	TRBV19	TRBJ2-5	TGTGCCAGTAGTGATTCCAGGGAGTTGAACTTC	CASSDSRELNF
14	NA	TRBD1	TRBV29-1	TRBJ1-2	TGCAGCGTTGAGCCGACAGGGGTACACTATGGCTACACCTTC	CSVEPTGVHYGYTF
17	NA	NA	TRBV5-1	TRBJ2-2	TGCGCCAGCAGCTTGGCCGGGGGGACAGTGAACACCGGGGAGCTGTTTTTT	CASSLAGGTVNTGELFF
13	NA	TRBD2	TRBV2	TRBJ2-3	TGTGCCAGCCTGTCTAGCGGCAGCGATACGCAGTATTTT	CASLSSGSDTQYF
10	NA	NA	TRBV13	TRBJ2-3	TGTGCCAGCAGCTTAGATACGCAGTATTTT	CASSLDTQYF
16	once	NA	TRBV6-5	TRBJ2-1	TGTGCCAGCAGTTTCGGCGCCTTCAGCTCCTACAATGAGCAGTTCTTC	CASSFGAFSSYNEQFF
13	NA	NA	TRBV5-4	TRBJ1-2	TGTGCCAGCAGCTACGACAAGAACTATGGCTACACCTTC	CASSYDKNYGYTF
13	NA	TRBD2	TRBV7-9	TRBJ2-2	TGTGCCAGCGTTTTTACTAGCGGGGGGGAGCTGTTTTTT	CASVFTSGGELFF
11	NA	NA	TRBV11-2	TRBJ2-1	TGTGCCAGCAGCGTTTACAATGAGCAGTTCTTC	CASSVYNEQFF
14	NA	NA	TRBV19	TRBJ2-7	TGTGCCAGTAGTTCCAGGCCCGGGCCCTACGAGCAGTACTTC	CASSSRPGPYEQYF
15	few	NA	TRBV5-4	TRBJ2-3	TGTGCCAGCAGGCGGGACAGACATCACACAGATACGCAGTATTTT	CASRRDRHHTDTQYF
15	NA	NA	TRBV7-2	TRBJ1-3	TGTGCCAGCAGCTTAGTTAGTCAGGTGGGAAACACCATATATTTT	CASSLVSQVGNTIYF
14	NA	TRBD1	TRBV6-5	TRBJ2-3	TGTGCCAGCAGTCTACAGGGGGCTCAGAATACGCAGTATTTT	CASSLQGAQNTQYF
13	NA	NA	TRBV7-8	TRBJ2-3	TGTGCCAGCAGCTTAGGCTTGAAAGATACGCAGTATTTT	CASSLGLKDTQYF
18	NA	NA	TRBV5-1	TRBJ1-1	TGCGCCAGCAGCTTGGGTTATGGCAGGGCCGTTTGGAACACTGAAGCTTTCTTT	CASSLGYGRAVWNTEAFF
15	NA	TRBD1	TRBV19	TRBJ2-2	TGTGCCAGTAGTGGGACAGGGTATGGCACCGGGGAGCTGTTTTTT	CASSGTGYGTGELFF
14	once	NA	TRBV6-6	TRBJ1-5	TGTGCCAGCAGTCCAGGGGAGGGAAATCAGCCCCAGCATTTT	CASSPGEGNQPQHF
14	NA	NA	TRBV7-8	TRBJ1-2	TGTGCCAGCACCCCCTGGGGGGCGGACTATGGCTACACCTTC	CASTPWGADYGYTF
14	NA	NA	TRBV4-1	TRBJ1-4	TGCGCCAGCAGCCGGACAGCAACTAATGAAAAACTGTTTTTT	CASSRTATNEKLFF
13	NA	NA	TRBV6-6	TRBJ1-1	TGTGCCAGCAGTTATCGCGACTCGAATCTAGCTTTCTTT	CASSYRDSNLAFF
14	NA	NA	TRBV6-5	TRBJ1-1	TGTGCCAGCAGTCCCCAACCTTCCGCCACTGAAGCTTTCTTT	CASSPQPSATEAFF
14	NA	NA	TRBV19	TRBJ1-2	TGTGCCAGTAGTATGTGGACAGATCGCCGGGGCTACACCTTC	CASSMWTDRRGYTF
13	few	NA	TRBV7-2	TRBJ1-2	TGTGCCAGCAGCCTCCTACCTGACTATGGCTACACCTTC	CASSLLPDYGYTF
15	NA	NA	TRBV14	TRBJ1-1	TGTGCCAGCAGCCAAGTTCTTCTGTCTATATCGGCAGCTTTCTTT	CASSQVLLSISAAFF
15	once	TRBD2	TRBV6-1	TRBJ2-1	TGTGCCAGCAGCCTGACTAGCAGTTCCTACAATGAGCAGTTCTTC	CASSLTSSSYNEQFF
14	NA	TRBD1	TRBV7-8	TRBJ1-2	TGTGCCAGCAGCTTATCGGGACAGGGGGACGGCTACACCTTC	CASSLSGQGDGYTF
14	NA	NA	TRBV10-3	TRBJ1-5	TGTGCCATCAGTGAGTCGGGGGGCCATCAGCCCCAGCATTTT	CAISESGGHQPQHF
13	once	TRBD2	TRBV15	TRBJ2-5	TGTGCCACCAGCAGAGGGACTAGCTTGGCCCAGTACTTC	CATSRGTSLAQYF
16	NA	NA	TRBV2	TRBJ2-1	TGTGCCAGCAGGGGTTTAGTCTTTGGGGGCTACAATGAGCAGTTCTTC	CASRGLVFGGYNEQFF
16	NA	TRBD1	TRBV5-6	TRBJ2-3	TGTGCCAGCAGCTTTGACAGGGGGCTTGGCACAGATACGCAGTATTTT	CASSFDRGLGTDTQYF
13	NA	TRBD2	TRBV13	TRBJ2-5	TGTGCCAGCAGCCGGACTAGGATGGAGACCCAGTACTTC	CASSRTRMETQYF
14	once	NA	TRBV29-1	TRBJ1-2	TGCAGCGTTGAGTACTTAGGAACGTTCGATGGCTACACCTTC	CSVEYLGTFDGYTF
14	NA	NA	TRBV21-1	TRBJ1-1	TGTGCCAGCAGCAAAGGGACAGGGAACACTGAAGCTTTCTTT	CASSKGTGNTEAFF
12	NA	NA	TRBV6-6	TRBJ2-5	TGTGCCAGCACGTCCCTCCGAGAGACCCAGTACTTC	CASTSLRETQYF
13	NA	NA	TRBV7-9	TRBJ1-2	TGTGCCAGCAGCGTAGGGACAAACTATGGCTACACCTTC	CASSVGTNYGYTF
14	NA	NA	TRBV19	TRBJ2-7	TGTGCCAGTAGTGTCGTGGGTTCCCCCTACGAGCAGTACTTC	CASSVVGSPYEQYF
16	NA	NA	TRBV13	TRBJ2-7	TGTGCCAGCAGCTTCTCGGGGATTACTGGGTACTACGAGCAGTACTTC	CASSFSGITGYYEQYF
14	many	TRBD1	TRBV6-4	TRBJ2-3	TGTGCCAGCAGTGACTCACAGGGGGCAGATACGCAGTATTTT	CASSDSQGADTQYF